This T cell receptor beta chain was sequenced for a study of T cells in Graves' hyperthyroidism and ophthalmopathy (dated by TCRdb to between 2018 and 2021). Context from the whole study: Peripheral blood was collected at initial diagnosis, before any treatment. To identify TCR V-J signatures that set the groups apart, the researchers used a discovery cohort of 90 to 100 patients, made up of 43 with Graves' ophthalmopathy and about 60 with stable Graves' hyperthyroidism. Whether ophthalmopathy could be predicted prospectively was tested in an independent validation cohort made up of 18 hyperthyroidism patients plus 17 patients who later progressed to ophthalmopathy. For training and testing, the roughly 100 patients in the discovery cohort were randomly divided in a 7:3 ratio. In about 6 Graves' hyperthyroidism patients, the study also compared T-cell repertoires from thyroid tissue with T-cell repertoires from blood. Once sampling was done, hyperthyroidism patients were given methimazole at a starting dose of 30 mg daily, whereas ophthalmopathy patients were given high-dose intravenous methylprednisolone. The paper reports TCR Vbeta CDR3 sequencing of 140 or so peripheral blood samples: approximately 43 ophthalmopathy, under 85 hyperthyroidism and around 17 progressor patients.

For CDR1 and CDR2, the germline V gene (reference sequence) lists SEHNR and FQNEAQ. The cysteine opens and the phenylalanine closes a CDR3 of 16 amino acids. This entry keeps only the CDR3 DNA: 48 bases, framed from base 1. General study outcomes and caveats: Sample size was not statistically predetermined, and blinding of investigators to group allocation was not performed. In cross-validation, a model built on a 13 V-J signature told ophthalmopathy apart from stable hyperthyroidism with under 90% sensitivity and about 81% specificity, and in testing the same model reached 80%/75%. Blood samples also contained most of the expanded thyroid clonotypes (frequency above 0.001), which suggests that blood repertoires may reflect thyroid immune responses. During validation, the model predicted progression to ophthalmopathy a median of approximately six months ahead of onset, with approximately 70% sensitivity and 72% to 80% specificity.

Stable Graves' hyperthyroidism was defined as no progression to ophthalmopathy during 18 months of follow-up. Hyperthyroidism patients were newly diagnosed, had a disease duration of under 2 months, and were aged 18 to 65 years. Patients with uncontrolled infections, other autoimmune diseases, pregnancy or lactation were excluded. Diagnoses were established on the basis of clinical symptoms, serum thyroxine and TRAb, thyroid ultrasound, and orbital computed tomography. PBMCs were separated from approximately 10 ml of fresh peripheral blood using Ficoll-Paque density gradient centrifugation. Trizol reagent was used to extract total RNA, and RNA quality was then checked on an Agilent 2100 Bioanalyzer. Comments on this clonotype: The antigen this receptor binds is unknown. Compared with germline, one end of the junction differs, possibly owing to a read error.

The TCR beta CDR3 regions were amplified from RNA transcripts. The first round of RT-PCR for the TCR CDR3 was performed with the HTBI primer set and the Qiagen OneStep RT-PCR kit. Libraries were constructed in a second round of multiplex PCR, after which size selection and purification were performed. Paired-end sequencing of the libraries was performed with 100 bp reads on an Illumina HiSeq2000. Per the source publication's procedure: SOAPnuke was used to process the raw data, removing reads that contained adapters or uncalled bases, had a mean Phred below 15, or lacked an exact match to the constant primer or identifier. High-quality paired reads were merged using COPE v1.2.5, and each unique nucleotide sequence was defined as a clonotype. Clonotypes were aligned to IMGT TRBV, TRBD and TRBJ reference segments using MiTCR v1.1. The analysis included only V-J combinations with a frequency above 0.0001, which together covered around 99% of the repertoires. The TCS score was defined as F50 (clonal expansion) divided by E x V (chaos), with BLOSUM62-based TCRdist calculated between CDR3 peptides within each V-J. Welch's t-statistics and random forest reduced 500 to 650 V-J features to about 12, which were used in a naive Bayes classifier (R e1071). In-frame beta chains were kept once TCRdb had trimmed the public reads at Q25 with fastp and called clones with MiXCR. Rows matching on CDR3 protein sequence are summarized as one entry with the most common DNA and genes. The V and J calls were not made by the authors but by TCRdb's processing. Across this sample there are a few hundred thousand distinct CDR3 sequences, with 15% to 19% seen only once. 7.3% of the sample belongs to the ten largest clones.

The chain is made from TRBV7-9 and TRBJ2-2; the junction holds 8 bases that match TRBD2. This receptor was identified in a woman in her 30s with Graves' hyperthyroidism. Sequenced: blood. The DNA sequence is TGTGCCATCAGCCCGGGAGGGACCACGAACACCGGGGAGCTGTTTTTT. It translates as CAISPGGTTNTGELFF.